This TCR beta chain was profiled in a study of blood T cells in healthy people across ages. About the study: About one barcoded beta molecule was captured per two T cells (by template switching). General study findings and limits: Donors of long life had a larger count of naive CD4+ cells and greater diversity than aged donors.

Extractions gave at least 5 micrograms of total RNA per sample. A second roughly 6 to 12 cycle PCR used barcoded and J-beta primers. Every sample gave at least 2.5 million paired-end reads containing CDR3. One entry per CDR3 protein results from TCRdb running MiXCR on the 5' RACE reads. The sample consists of approximately 1.5 million distinct CDR3 sequences, about 35% of them appearing once. This clonotype was observed a few times. The antigen remains unidentified. Germline V gives CDR1 LNHDA, CDR2 SQIVND (reference sequence). This CDR3 contains 17 residues. V lost 7 bases and J 0 bases, leaving 20 bases between the germline ends.

The source of this sequence is a woman in her twenties or thirties in good health. The chain combines TRBV19 with TRBJ2-3; TRBD1 is a possible D gene (6 bases). Sequenced: blood. CDR3 protein: CASMGAEVPLSTDTQYF. In DNA, the CDR3 is TGTGCCAGTATGGGGGCTGAGGTGCCCCTTAGCACAGATACGCAGTATTTT.